Each of the 15 T cell receptor beta chains below was sequenced from the same sample in a study of vaccination and CD4 T cells after COVID-19. The Oncomine TCR Beta short-read assay sequenced DNA from cultured CD4+ T cells. MiXCR, run by TCRdb on the PCR reads, gives a single entry per CDR3 protein. The profile covers about 19,000 distinct CDR3 sequences, with around three fifths appearing a single time and about 7.5% taken by the ten largest. Treatment denoted: 10-day PBMC culture with coronavirus spike peptide pools or control peptides (ViraFEST assay). No antigen has been identified for these receptors. The sequenced material came from CD4+ T cells from blood, cultured in vitro. These receptor sequences come from a human donor who had recovered from COVID-19.

The rearrangement uses TRBV28 and TRBJ1-1; D remains unclear. CDR3 size: 14 residues. The V gene's germline CDR1 is MDHEN and CDR2 SYDVKM. Between the trimmed V and J ends, which lost 4 bases and 5 bases, there was a span of 14 bases. Written as DNA, the CDR3 is TGTGCCAGCAGTTCCCCAAATGGGAGAACTGAAGCTTTCTTT. This encodes CASSSPNGRTEAFF.

The chain uses TRBV15 and TRBJ1-1; the D gene is possibly TRBD1 (5 bases). The CDR3 extends over 17 amino acids. Germline V gene sequence: CDR1 LNHNV, CDR2 YYDKDF (reference sequence). Trimming removed 3 bases from V and 6 bases from J, with 23 bases in between. The CDR3 sequence: CATSSHQVRGWSAEAFF. In DNA, the CDR3 is TGTGCCACCAGCAGTCATCAGGTGAGGGGTTGGAGCGCTGAAGCTTTCTTT.

The CDR3 spells CASSKLQLAGIFRTDTQYF. The CDR3 DNA reads TGTGCCAGCAGCAAATTGCAACTAGCGGGAATCTTTCGCACAGATACGCAGTATTTT. This chain links TRBV21-1 with TRBJ2-3; the table names TRBD2, a call not compared with the DNA. TRBV21-1 is labeled a pseudogene. The CDR3 is made up of 19 amino acids.

CDR3 sequence reads: CASSLDGRALGHNEQFF. In DNA, the CDR3 is TGTGCCAGCAGCTTAGATGGTAGGGCCCTGGGCCATAATGAGCAGTTCTTC. The chain joins TRBV7-8 to TRBJ2-1; no clear D gene. The V gene's germline CDR1 is SGHVS and CDR2 FQNEAQ. V was clipped by 1 base and J by 7 bases, with 20 bases between them. The CDR3 has 17 residues.

This clonotype was seen a few times. V is TRBV30 and J is TRBJ1-1; unclear D gene. V lost 0 bases to trimming and J lost 3 bases, with 8 bases between them. This CDR3 comprises 13 residues. Per germline, CDR1 GTSNPN and CDR2 SVGIG (reference sequence). The chain's CDR3 is CAWSVNRDTEAFF. The CDR3 nucleotides are TGTGCCTGGAGTGTAAATAGGGACACTGAAGCTTTCTTT.

Written as DNA, the CDR3 is TGTGCCAGCAGCTTAGACGGACAGCATGGCTACACCTTC. Encoded protein: CASSLDGQHGYTF. The chain recombines TRBV7-3 with TRBJ1-2; D may be TRBD1 (6 bases). V was cut by 2 bases and J by 6 bases, with 10 bases left in between. From germline, CDR1 is SGHTA and CDR2 FQGTGA. This CDR3 has 13 amino acids.

The genes are TRBV27 and TRBJ1-1, with 8 bases aligning to TRBD1. Trimming at V came to 0 bases and at J to 6 bases, leaving 12 bases not matched to a gene. This CDR3 comprises 17 residues. The germline V gene encodes CDR1 MNHEY and CDR2 SMNVEV (reference sequence). The CDR3 DNA reads as TGTGCCAGCAGTTTATCCCTAGGACAGGGCGGGCGCGCTGAAGCTTTCTTT. Translating it yields CASSLSLGQGGRAEAFF.

This clonotype was counted a few times. The chain recombines TRBV20-1 with TRBJ2-1; a possible D gene is TRBD2 (6 bases). The germline V gene has CDR1 DFQATT and CDR2 SNEGSKA (reference sequence). The CDR3 length is 13 residues. V was pared by 6 bases and J by 2 bases, with 11 bases between. The CDR3 sequence: CSAISGTYNEQFF. CDR3 sequence (DNA): TGCAGTGCCATTAGCGGAACCTACAATGAGCAGTTCTTC.

The rearrangement uses TRBV6-2 or TRBV6-3 and TRBJ2-5; possibly TRBD2 for D (6 bases). The V gene lost 7 bases and the J gene lost 4 bases, with 10 bases spanning the gap. The CDR3 runs 12 residues. CDR1 is MNHEY and CDR2 is SVGEGT in the germline V gene. The CDR3 is CASTVGGETQYF. As DNA, the CDR3 is TGTGCCAGCACGGTGGGAGGAGAGACCCAGTACTTC.

The chain recombines TRBV6-1 with TRBJ1-2; D is unresolved. This CDR3 comprises 17 residues. The V and J ends lost 11 bases and 0 bases respectively, with 25 bases between them. CDR1 is MNHNS, CDR2 SASEGT, per germline. In nucleotides, the CDR3 is TGTGCCGGCACCCATGGAGGGAGTAGCTACGCTAACTATGGCTACACCTTC. Protein sequence: CAGTHGGSSYANYGYTF.

This chain joins TRBV27 and TRBJ1-6; D is unresolved. From germline, CDR1 is MNHEY and CDR2 SMNVEV (reference sequence). V dropped 2 bases and J dropped 4 bases, with 18 bases sitting between them. The CDR3 has 18 residues. Here the CDR3 reads CASSLAGPGSHYNSPLHF. The CDR3 region has the DNA TGTGCCAGCAGTTTAGCGGGCCCGGGCAGCCATTATAATTCACCCCTCCACTTT.

The rearrangement uses TRBV19 and TRBJ2-1, with D maybe TRBD1 (5 bases). Germline lookup yields CDR1 LNHDA and CDR2 SQIVND (reference sequence). Between the trimmed V and J ends, which lost 10 bases and 7 bases, there was a span of 20 bases. The CDR3 contains 14 residues. The CDR3 here is CATTGTVGANEQFF. The CDR3 DNA reads TGTGCCACCACGGGCACCGTAGGGGCTAATGAGCAGTTCTTC.

This clonotype was detected only a few times. The CDR3 DNA sequence: TGTGCCAGCAGTACTGACAGGGGCGGGGGAGCTTTCTTT. Residues: CASSTDRGGGAFF. The J gene is TRBJ1-1, the V gene TRBV27; 8 bases align to TRBD1. V was pared by 5 bases and J by 10 bases, with 9 bases of the junction left unmatched. Germline V gene lookup returns CDR1 MNHEY and CDR2 SMNVEV (reference sequence). The CDR3 runs to 13 residues.

Turning to this clonotype: The junction does not match germline at one end; this may be a read error. The V and J genes are TRBV11-2 and TRBJ1-1; possibly TRBD1 for D (6 bases). The CDR3 spans 15 residues. Germline lookup yields CDR1 SGHAT and CDR2 FQNNGV. CDR3 sequence reads: CASSVTGILNTEAFF. In DNA form, the CDR3 reads TGCGCCAGCAGCGTAACAGGGATTTTGAACACTGAAGCTTTCTTT.

This clonotype was detected only a few times. This rearrangement joins TRBV28 to TRBJ1-2; D might be TRBD1 (5 bases). The CDR3 consists of 11 residues. Germline CDR1 is MDHEN and CDR2 is SYDVKM. V gave up 11 bases and J gave up 3 bases, with 10 bases separating them. DNA for the CDR3: TGTGCCTCTGTCAGGGACTATGGCTACACCTTC. Amino acid sequence: CASVRDYGYTF.